This entry features one TCR beta chain sequence. Sequencing used immunoSEQ multiplex PCR; TCRdb keeps in-frame clones, though not all of them. The sample lists around 35,000 clones, around four fifths occurring once. The record originates from a study of OX40 agonist ivuxolimab in advanced cancers. The V gene's germline CDR1 is MNHNS and CDR2 SASEGT. The ends were cut back, 2 bases at V and 4 bases at J, with 8 bases in the middle. CDR3 length: 14 residues. This specimen consisted of CD4+ or CD8+ T cells sorted from blood, obtained in a trial of the OX40 agonist ivuxolimab. This rearrangement joins TRBV6-1 to TRBJ1-4, with D unclear. The TCR was taken from an adult with an advanced solid tumor such as melanoma, head and neck, liver or kidney cancer. CDR3 in DNA: TGTGCCAGCAGTGAACTTGTAATTAATGAAAAACTGTTTTTT. Translating it yields CASSELVINEKLFF.